This T cell receptor beta chain derives from a study of shared clonotypes between healthy human individuals. Profiled with immunoSEQ multiplex PCR; TCRdb holds only in-frame clones, not every one. The table has 2,500,000 or so clones, approximately 94% seen once. This sequence was found in a man between 18 and 35 years old in good health. Some clones in this sample may be carry-over from other donors' samples. The sequenced material came from naive CD4+ T cells from PBMCs. Described subset: CD45RA+ positively selected.

CDR3 sequence: CASFHRLRGNTIYF. The CDR3 DNA is TGTGCCAGCTTTCACAGGCTGCGTGGAAACACCATATATTTT. The chain joins TRBV28 to TRBJ1-3, with D possibly being TRBD1 (5 bases). Germline loops: CDR1 MDHEN, CDR2 SYDVKM. Trimming took 8 bases from V and 3 from J, leaving 14 bases between them. The CDR3 covers 14 residues.